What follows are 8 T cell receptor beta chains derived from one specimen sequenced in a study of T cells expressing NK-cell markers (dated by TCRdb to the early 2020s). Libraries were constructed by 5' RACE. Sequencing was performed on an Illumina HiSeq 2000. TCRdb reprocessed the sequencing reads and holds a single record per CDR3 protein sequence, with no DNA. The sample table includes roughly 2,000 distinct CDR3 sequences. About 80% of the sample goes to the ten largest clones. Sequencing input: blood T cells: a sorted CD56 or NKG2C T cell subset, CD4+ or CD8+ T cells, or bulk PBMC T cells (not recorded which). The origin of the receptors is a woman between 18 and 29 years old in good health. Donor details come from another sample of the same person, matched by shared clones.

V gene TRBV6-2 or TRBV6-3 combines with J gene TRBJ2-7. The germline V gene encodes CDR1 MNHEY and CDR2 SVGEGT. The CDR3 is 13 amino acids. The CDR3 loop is CASSYSESYEQYF.

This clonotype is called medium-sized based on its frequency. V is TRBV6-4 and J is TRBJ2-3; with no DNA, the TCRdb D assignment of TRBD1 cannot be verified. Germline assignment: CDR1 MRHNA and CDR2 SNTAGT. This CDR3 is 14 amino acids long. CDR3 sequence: CASSVGGDTDTQYF.

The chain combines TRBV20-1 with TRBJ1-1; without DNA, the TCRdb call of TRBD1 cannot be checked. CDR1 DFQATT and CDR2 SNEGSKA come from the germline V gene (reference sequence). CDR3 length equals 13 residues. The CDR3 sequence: CSARTPEGTEAFF.

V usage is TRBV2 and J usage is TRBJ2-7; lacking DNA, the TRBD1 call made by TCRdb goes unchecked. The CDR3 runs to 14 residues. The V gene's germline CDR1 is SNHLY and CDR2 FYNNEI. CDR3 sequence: CASSEGWGFYEQYF. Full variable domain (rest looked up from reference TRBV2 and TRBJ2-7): EPEVTQTPSHQVTQMGQEVILRCVPISNHLYFYWYRQILGQKVEFLVSFYNNEISEKSEIFDDQFSVERPDGSNFTLKIRSTKLEDSAMYFCASSEGWGFYEQYFGPGTRLTVT.

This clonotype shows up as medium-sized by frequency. The CDR3 sequence: CASSLSGSSGNTIYF. The chain is built from TRBV5-1 and TRBJ1-3. This CDR3 is built from 15 residues. Germline V gives CDR1 SGHRS, CDR2 YFSETQ. The full variable domain, with the rest looked up from reference TRBV5-1 and TRBJ1-3, is KAGVTQTPRYLIKTRGQQVTLSCSPISGHRSVSWYQQTPGQGLQFLFEYFSETQRNKGNFPGRFSGRQFSNSRSEMNVSTLELGDSALYLCASSLSGSSGNTIYFGEGSWLTVV.

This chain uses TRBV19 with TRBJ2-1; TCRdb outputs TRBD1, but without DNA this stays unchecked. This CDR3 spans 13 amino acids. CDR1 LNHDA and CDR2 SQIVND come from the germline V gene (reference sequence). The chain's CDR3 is CASSTGDYNEQFF. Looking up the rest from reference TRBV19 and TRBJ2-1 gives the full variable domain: DGGITQSPKYLFRKEGQNVTLSCEQNLNHDAMYWYRQDPGQGLRLIYYSQIVNDFQKGDIAEGYSVSREKKESFPLTVTSAQKNPTAFYLCASSTGDYNEQFFGPGTRLTVL.

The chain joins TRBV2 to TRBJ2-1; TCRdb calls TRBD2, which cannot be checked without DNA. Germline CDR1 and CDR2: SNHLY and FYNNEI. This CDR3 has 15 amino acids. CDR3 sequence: CASRTGPHPINEQFF.

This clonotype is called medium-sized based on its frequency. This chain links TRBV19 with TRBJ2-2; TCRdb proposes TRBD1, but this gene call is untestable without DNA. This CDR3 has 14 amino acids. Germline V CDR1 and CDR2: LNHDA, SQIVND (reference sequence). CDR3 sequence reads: CASSEPRDTGELFF.